Each of the 16 T cell receptor beta chains below was sequenced from the same sample in a study of OX40 agonist ivuxolimab in advanced cancers. The table came from immunoSEQ multiplex PCR; TCRdb's copy has only in-frame clones and leaves some out. This table holds 55,000 to 65,000 clones, approximately 90% found once. Source: CD4+ or CD8+ T cells sorted from blood, taken in a trial of the OX40 agonist ivuxolimab. The receptors were gathered from an adult with an advanced solid tumor such as melanoma, head and neck, liver or kidney cancer.

The V and J genes are TRBV10-3 and TRBJ2-3, with 11 nucleotides matching TRBD2. The V segment lost 2 bases and the J segment 8 bases; nucleotides outside the gene matches: 6. CDR3 length equals 15 residues. Germline CDR1 and CDR2: ENHRY and SYGVKD. In DNA, the CDR3 is TGTGCCATCAGTGAGACTAGCGGGAGAGGCGCTACGCAGTATTTT. Protein sequence: CAISETSGRGATQYF.

The gene calls are TRBV7-8 and TRBJ2-5, with 8 nucleotides matching TRBD1. In germline, CDR1 is SGHVS, CDR2 FQNEAQ. Germline trimming cut 5 bases from V and 5 bases from J; bases unmatched to any gene: 13. The CDR3 has 16 residues. CDR3 nucleotide sequence: TGTGCCAGCAGCATTACCGGCGGACAGGGCGACGAGACCCAGTACTTC. It is translated as CASSITGGQGDETQYF.

CDR3 sequence reads: CASSSSSATQYF. The CDR3, as DNA: TGTGCCAGCAGTTCATCTAGCGCTACGCAGTATTTT. V gene TRBV6-5 combines with J gene TRBJ2-3, with D possibly TRBD2 on 6 matching bases. Trimming took 4 bases from V and 8 from J, leaving 10 bases between them. The CDR3 sequence is 12 residues long. Germline V gene sequence: CDR1 MNHEY, CDR2 SVGAGI.

The chain links TRBV27 to TRBJ1-2, with 7 bases lining up with TRBD1. Unmatched junction bases numbered 12, after V lost 7 bases and J lost 1 base. Germline CDR1 is MNHEY and CDR2 is SMNVEV (reference sequence). This CDR3 has 16 residues. The CDR3 nucleotides read TGTGCCAGCACCCCGTCACAGGGGCCTCTTAACTATGGCTACACCTTC. Encoded protein: CASTPSQGPLNYGYTF.

The rearrangement joins TRBV15 to TRBJ1-2; 7 bases align to TRBD1. V lost 5 bases, J lost 10 bases, and 13 bases stayed unmatched. The CDR3 is 14 residues long. Germline-derived CDR1 and CDR2 are LNHNV and YYDKDF (reference sequence). Here the CDR3 reads CATSGGVGTVAYTF. The DNA for the CDR3 is TGTGCCACCAGCGGCGGGGTGGGGACAGTAGCCTACACCTTC.

As to this clone: The germline gene is not matched at one end of the junction; a read error may be the cause. The genes are TRBV7-7 and TRBJ2-3; D is unclear. The CDR3 contains 15 residues. The germline gives CDR1 SSHAT, CDR2 FNYEAQ (reference sequence). The CDR3 reads CASTPGLGPTDTQYF. CDR3 DNA sequence: TGTGCTAGCACCCCAGGTTTGGGTCCCACAGATACGCAGTATTTT.

V usage is TRBV19 and J usage is TRBJ1-3; 11 nucleotides align to TRBD1. V shed 6 bases and J 1 base; nucleotides not matched to a gene: 2. CDR3 length equals 15 residues. Germline CDR1 LNHDA, CDR2 SQIVND (reference sequence). CDR3 region: CASSRDRGSGNTIYF. The CDR3 coding sequence is TGTGCCAGTAGCCGGGACAGGGGGTCTGGAAACACCATATATTTT.

This chain uses TRBV7-8 with TRBJ2-1, with D perhaps TRBD2 (5 bases). The CDR3 totals 15 residues. Germline lookup yields CDR1 SGHVS and CDR2 FQNEAQ. The V and J ends lost 1 base and 3 bases respectively, with 10 bases between them. The CDR3 DNA sequence: TGTGCCAGCAGCTTAGTCCTAGAGGGCTACAATGAGCAGTTCTTC. This encodes CASSLVLEGYNEQFF.

The rearrangement uses TRBV5-5 and TRBJ2-1; perhaps TRBD1 as D (5 bases). Trimming pared 0 bases from V and 0 bases from J, leaving 16 bases between. CDR1 and CDR2 from the germline V gene are SGHKS and YYEKEE (reference sequence). The length of the CDR3 is 18 residues. Here the CDR3 reads CASSLGSGRLTSYNEQFF. For the CDR3, the DNA is TGTGCCAGCAGCTTGGGATCAGGGCGCCTCACCTCCTACAATGAGCAGTTCTTC.

The chain joins TRBV2 to TRBJ2-7; D not resolved. V shed 6 bases and J shed 0 bases, with 15 bases lying between them. Germline CDR1 is SNHLY and CDR2 is FYNNEI. CDR3 length: 15 residues. In DNA form, the CDR3 reads TGTGCCAGCAGGGCCGGACCGTCGAGCTCCTACGAGCAGTACTTC. As protein: CASRAGPSSSYEQYF.

The gene calls are TRBV5-6 and TRBJ2-1; D is possibly TRBD1 or TRBD2 (5 bases each). Germline lookup yields CDR1 SGHDT and CDR2 YYEEEE. V lost 0 bases and J 9 bases, leaving 7 bases between the germline ends. The CDR3 consists of 12 residues. The CDR3: CASSLAGGEQFF. CDR3 bases: TGTGCCAGCAGCTTGGCTGGGGGTGAGCAGTTCTTC.

The chain recombines TRBV28 with TRBJ2-5; D remains unclear. This CDR3 contains 10 residues. Per the germline V gene, CDR1 is MDHEN and CDR2 is SYDVKM. V lost 11 bases and J lost 1, with 5 bases in between. The DNA for the CDR3 is TGTGCCCAATCCCAAGAGACCCAGTACTTC. Protein sequence: CAQSQETQYF.

J is TRBJ2-2 and V is TRBV7-9; D perhaps matches TRBD2 (5 bases). The CDR3 length is 16 residues. V was cut by 2 bases and J by 1 base, with 11 bases left in between. Germline-derived CDR1 and CDR2 are SEHNR and FQNEAQ (reference sequence). CDR3 nucleotides: TGTGCCAGCAGCTTACCGACTAACTGGAACACCGGGGAGCTGTTTTTT. This sequence encodes CASSLPTNWNTGELFF.

In its sample, this clone was seen once. This chain uses TRBV5-6 with TRBJ2-1; 7 bases line up with TRBD2. Germline V gene lookup returns CDR1 SGHDT and CDR2 YYEEEE. The J segment lost 3 bases and the V segment lost 5 bases, leaving 5 bases of the junction unmatched. The CDR3 totals 14 residues. CDR3 amino acids: CASSAGEIYNEQFF. The CDR3 coding sequence is TGTGCCAGCAGTGCGGGAGAAATCTACAATGAGCAGTTCTTC. The full variable domain, completed using reference TRBV5-6 and TRBJ2-1, is DAGVTQSPTHLIKTRGQQVTLRCSPKSGHDTVSWYQQALGQGPQFIFQYYEEEERQRGNFPDRFSGHQFPNYSSELNVNALLLGDSALYLCASSAGEIYNEQFFGPGTRLTVL.

The chain recombines TRBV21-1 with TRBJ1-2. TRBV21-1 is recorded as a pseudogene. The CDR3 loop spans 16 amino acids. Here the CDR3 reads CASSKGAGGGSRSYTF. The DNA for the CDR3 is TGTGCCAGCAGCAAAGGGGCTGGCGGGGGCTCGAGGAGCTACACCTTC.

The chain recombines TRBV6-1 with TRBJ2-3; the D gene is possibly TRBD2 (5 bases). The CDR3 is made up of 16 amino acids. Germline V gene sequence: CDR1 MNHNS, CDR2 SASEGT. Trimming removed 3 bases from V and 2 bases from J, with 15 bases in between. In DNA, the CDR3 is TGTGCCAGCAGTGACTGGTTCCACGGGGACACAGATACGCAGTATTTT. It is translated as CASSDWFHGDTDTQYF.